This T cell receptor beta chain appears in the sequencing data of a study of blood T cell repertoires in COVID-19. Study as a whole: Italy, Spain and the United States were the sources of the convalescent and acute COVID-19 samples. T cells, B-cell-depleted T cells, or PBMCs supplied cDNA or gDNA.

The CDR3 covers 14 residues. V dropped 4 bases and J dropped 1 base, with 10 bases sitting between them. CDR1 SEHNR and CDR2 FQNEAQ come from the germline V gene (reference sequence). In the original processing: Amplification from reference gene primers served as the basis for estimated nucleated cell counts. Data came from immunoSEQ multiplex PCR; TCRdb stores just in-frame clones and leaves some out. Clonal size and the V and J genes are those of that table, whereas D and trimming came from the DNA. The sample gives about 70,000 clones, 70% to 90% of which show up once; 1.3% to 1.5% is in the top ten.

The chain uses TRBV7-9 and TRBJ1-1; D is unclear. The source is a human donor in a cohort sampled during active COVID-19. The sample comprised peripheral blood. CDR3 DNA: TGTGCCAGCAGCTCCGGGTTTGGGAACACTGAAGCTTTCTTT. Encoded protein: CASSSGFGNTEAFF.